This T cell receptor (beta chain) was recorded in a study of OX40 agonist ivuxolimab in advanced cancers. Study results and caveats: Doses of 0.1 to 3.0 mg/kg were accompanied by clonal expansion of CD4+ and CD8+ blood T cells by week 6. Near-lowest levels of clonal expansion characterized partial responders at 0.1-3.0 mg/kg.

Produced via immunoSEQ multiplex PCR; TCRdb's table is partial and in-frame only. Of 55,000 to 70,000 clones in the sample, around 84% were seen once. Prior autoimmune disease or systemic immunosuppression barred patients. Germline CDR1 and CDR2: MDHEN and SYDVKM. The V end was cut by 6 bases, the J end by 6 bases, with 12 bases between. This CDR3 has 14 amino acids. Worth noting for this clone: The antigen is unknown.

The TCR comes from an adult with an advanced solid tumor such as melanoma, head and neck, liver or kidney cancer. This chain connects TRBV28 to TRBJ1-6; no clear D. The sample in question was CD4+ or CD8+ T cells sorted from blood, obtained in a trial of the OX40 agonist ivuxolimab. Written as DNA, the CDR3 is TGTGCCAGCAGAGAGGGCAACTCTAATTCACCCCTCCACTTT. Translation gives CASREGNSNSPLHF.